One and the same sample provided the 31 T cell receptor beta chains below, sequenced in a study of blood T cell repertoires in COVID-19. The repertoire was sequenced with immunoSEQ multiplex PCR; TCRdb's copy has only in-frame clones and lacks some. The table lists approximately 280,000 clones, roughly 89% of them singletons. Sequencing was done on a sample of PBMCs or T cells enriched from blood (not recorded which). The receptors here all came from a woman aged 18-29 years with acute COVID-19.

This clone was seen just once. This chain's CDR3 is CASSPPGGGSSYNEQFF. The CDR3 bases are TGTGCCAGCTCACCACCGGGCGGGGGGAGCTCCTACAATGAGCAGTTCTTC. The chain carries TRBV18 and TRBJ2-1, with 8 bases that match TRBD2. Trimming at V came to 0 bases and at J to 0 bases, leaving 4 bases not matched to a gene. From germline, CDR1 is KGHSH and CDR2 LQKENI. The CDR3 consists of 17 residues.

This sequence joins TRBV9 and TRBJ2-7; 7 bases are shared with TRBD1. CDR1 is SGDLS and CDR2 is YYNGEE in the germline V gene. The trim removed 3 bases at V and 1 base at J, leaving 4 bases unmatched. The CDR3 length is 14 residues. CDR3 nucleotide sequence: TGTGCCAGCAGCGCTCGGGACAGTTCCTACGAGCAGTACTTC. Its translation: CASSARDSSYEQYF.

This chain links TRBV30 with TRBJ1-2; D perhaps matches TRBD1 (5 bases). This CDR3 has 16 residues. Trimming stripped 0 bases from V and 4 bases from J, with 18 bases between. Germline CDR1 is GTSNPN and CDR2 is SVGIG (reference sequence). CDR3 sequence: CAWSVRGLNRVYGYTF. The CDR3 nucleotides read TGTGCCTGGAGTGTACGGGGGTTGAATCGGGTCTATGGCTACACCTTC.

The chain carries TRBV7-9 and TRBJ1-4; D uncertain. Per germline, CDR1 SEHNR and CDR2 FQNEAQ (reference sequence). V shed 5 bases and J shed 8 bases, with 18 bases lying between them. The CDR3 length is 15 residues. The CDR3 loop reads CASSRGREGIEKLFF. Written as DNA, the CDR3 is TGTGCCAGCAGCCGTGGACGGGAGGGTATCGAAAAACTGTTTTTT.

The CDR3 here is CASSFSGGGETEAFF. The CDR3 nucleotides are TGTGCCAGCAGTTTTTCGGGGGGAGGAGAGACTGAAGCTTTCTTT. V usage is TRBV27 and J usage is TRBJ1-1; possibly TRBD1 for D (5 bases). With 3 bases removed from V and 5 bases from J, the gap between germline ends came to 16 bases. Germline CDR1 is MNHEY and CDR2 is SMNVEV (reference sequence). The CDR3 is 15 amino acids.

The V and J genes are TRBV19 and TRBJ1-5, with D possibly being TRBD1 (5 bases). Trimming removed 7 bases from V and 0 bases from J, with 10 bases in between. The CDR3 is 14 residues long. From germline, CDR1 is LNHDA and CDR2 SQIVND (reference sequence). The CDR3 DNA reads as TGTGCCAGTATCGGACATTTTAGCAATCAGCCCCAGCATTTT. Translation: CASIGHFSNQPQHF.

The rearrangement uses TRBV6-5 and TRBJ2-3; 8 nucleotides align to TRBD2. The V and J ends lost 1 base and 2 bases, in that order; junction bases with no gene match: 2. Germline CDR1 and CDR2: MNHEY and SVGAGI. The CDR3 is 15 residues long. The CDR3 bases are TGTGCCAGCAGTTACTTAGCGGGGAACACAGATACGCAGTATTTT. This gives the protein CASSYLAGNTDTQYF.

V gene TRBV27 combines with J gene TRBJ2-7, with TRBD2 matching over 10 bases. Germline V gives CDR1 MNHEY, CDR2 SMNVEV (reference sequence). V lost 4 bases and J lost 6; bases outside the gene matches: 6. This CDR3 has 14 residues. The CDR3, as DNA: TGTGCCAGCAGTTGGTCTAGCGGGAGTTTCGAGCAGTACTTC. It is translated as CASSWSSGSFEQYF.

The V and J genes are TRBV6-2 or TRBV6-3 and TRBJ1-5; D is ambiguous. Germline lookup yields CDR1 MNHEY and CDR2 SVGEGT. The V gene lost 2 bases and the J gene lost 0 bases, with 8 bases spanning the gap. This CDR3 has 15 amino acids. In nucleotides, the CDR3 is TGTGCCAGCAGTTACCTGCGAGATAGCAATCAGCCCCAGCATTTT. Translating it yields CASSYLRDSNQPQHF.

The CDR3 is CASSPGVAGATVQYF. CDR3 nucleotides: TGTGCCAGTAGTCCCGGAGTTGCGGGAGCCACTGTTCAGTACTTC. V gene TRBV19 combines with J gene TRBJ2-4; 7 bases line up with TRBD2. The CDR3 is made up of 15 amino acids. Germline CDR1 is LNHDA and CDR2 is SQIVND (reference sequence). V lost 5 bases to trimming and J lost 11 bases; unmatched junction nucleotides: 15.

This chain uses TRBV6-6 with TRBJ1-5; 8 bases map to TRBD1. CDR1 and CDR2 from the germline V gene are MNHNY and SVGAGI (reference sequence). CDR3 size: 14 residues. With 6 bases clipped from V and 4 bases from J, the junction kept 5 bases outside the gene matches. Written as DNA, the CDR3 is TGTGCCAGCAGGACACAGGGGGTGAATCAGCCCCAGCATTTT. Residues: CASRTQGVNQPQHF.

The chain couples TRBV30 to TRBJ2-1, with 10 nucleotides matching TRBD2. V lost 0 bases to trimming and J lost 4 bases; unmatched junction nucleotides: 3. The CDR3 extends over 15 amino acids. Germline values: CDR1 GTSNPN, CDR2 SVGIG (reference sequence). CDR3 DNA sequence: TGTGCCTGGAGTGTGGGACTAGCGCATTACAATGAGCAGTTCTTC. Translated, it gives CAWSVGLAHYNEQFF.

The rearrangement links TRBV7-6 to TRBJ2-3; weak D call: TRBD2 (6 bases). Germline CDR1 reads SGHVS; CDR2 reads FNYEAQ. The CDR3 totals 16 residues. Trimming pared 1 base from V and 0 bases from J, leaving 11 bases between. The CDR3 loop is CASSLVGGTSTDTQYF. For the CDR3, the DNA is TGTGCCAGCAGCTTAGTGGGAGGTACTAGCACAGATACGCAGTATTTT.

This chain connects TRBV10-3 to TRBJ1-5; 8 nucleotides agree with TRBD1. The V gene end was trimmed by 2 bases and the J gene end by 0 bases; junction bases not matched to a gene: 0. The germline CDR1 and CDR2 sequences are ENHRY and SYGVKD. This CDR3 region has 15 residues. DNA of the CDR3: TGTGCCATCAGTGAGGGACAGGGTAGCAATCAGCCCCAGCATTTT. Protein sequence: CAISEGQGSNQPQHF.

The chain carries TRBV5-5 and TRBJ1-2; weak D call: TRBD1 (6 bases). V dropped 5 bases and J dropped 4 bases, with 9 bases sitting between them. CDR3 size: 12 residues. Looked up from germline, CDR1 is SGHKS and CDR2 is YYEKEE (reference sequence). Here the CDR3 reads CASRRGGYGYTF. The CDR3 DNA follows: TGTGCCAGCAGAAGGGGGGGCTATGGCTACACCTTC.

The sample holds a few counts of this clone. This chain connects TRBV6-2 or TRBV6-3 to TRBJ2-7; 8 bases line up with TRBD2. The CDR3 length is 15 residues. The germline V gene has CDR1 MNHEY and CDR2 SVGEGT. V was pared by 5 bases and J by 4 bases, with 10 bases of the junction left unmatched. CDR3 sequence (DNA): TGTGCCAGCAGTCGTTCTACGGGAGGGGTATACGAGCAGTACTTC. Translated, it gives CASSRSTGGVYEQYF.

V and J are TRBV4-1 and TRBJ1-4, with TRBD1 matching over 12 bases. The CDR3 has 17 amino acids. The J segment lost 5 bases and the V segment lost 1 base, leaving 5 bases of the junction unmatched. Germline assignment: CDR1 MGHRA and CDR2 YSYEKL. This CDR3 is CASSQAGTGGFNEKLFF. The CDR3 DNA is TGCGCCAGCAGCCAAGCCGGGACAGGGGGCTTCAATGAAAAACTGTTTTTT.

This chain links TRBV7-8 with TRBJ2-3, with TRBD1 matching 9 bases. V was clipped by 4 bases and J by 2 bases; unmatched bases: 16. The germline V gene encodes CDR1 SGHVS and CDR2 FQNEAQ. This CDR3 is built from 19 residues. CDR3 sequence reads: CASSWGTGSSFALTDTQYF. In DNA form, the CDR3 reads TGTGCCAGCAGCTGGGGGACAGGGAGTTCTTTTGCTCTCACAGATACGCAGTATTTT.

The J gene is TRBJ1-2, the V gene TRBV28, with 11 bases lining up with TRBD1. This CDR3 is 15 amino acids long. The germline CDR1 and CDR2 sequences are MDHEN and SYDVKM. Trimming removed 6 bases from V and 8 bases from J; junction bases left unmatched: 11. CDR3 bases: TGTGCCAGCAGCGCCTCCGGGACAGGGGGTTGGGGCTACACCTTC. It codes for CASSASGTGGWGYTF.

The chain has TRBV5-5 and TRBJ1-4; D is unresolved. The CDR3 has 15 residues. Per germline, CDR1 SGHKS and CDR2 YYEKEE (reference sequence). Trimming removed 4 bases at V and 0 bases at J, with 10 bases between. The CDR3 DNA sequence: TGTGCCAGCAGCCGAGCCTCGACAACTAATGAAAAACTGTTTTTT. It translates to CASSRASTTNEKLFF.

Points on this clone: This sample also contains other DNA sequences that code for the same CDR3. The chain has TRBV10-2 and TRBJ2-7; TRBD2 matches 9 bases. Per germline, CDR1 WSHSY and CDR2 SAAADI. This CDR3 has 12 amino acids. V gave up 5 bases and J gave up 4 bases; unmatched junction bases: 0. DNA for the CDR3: TGCGCCAGCAGTCTAGCGGGATACGAGCAGTACTTC. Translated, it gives CASSLAGYEQYF.

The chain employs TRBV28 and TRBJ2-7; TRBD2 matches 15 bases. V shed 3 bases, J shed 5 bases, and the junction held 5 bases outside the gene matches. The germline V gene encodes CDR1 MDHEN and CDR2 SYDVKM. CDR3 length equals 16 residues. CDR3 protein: CASSFRGLAGGHEQYF. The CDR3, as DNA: TGTGCCAGCAGTTTTCGGGGACTAGCGGGAGGACACGAGCAGTACTTC.

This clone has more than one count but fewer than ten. The CDR3 nucleotides are TGTGCCAGTAGGACTAGCGGGGAGTACGAGCAGTACTTC. This translates into CASRTSGEYEQYF. V gene TRBV19 combines with J gene TRBJ2-7; TRBD2 aligns across 11 bases. Looked up from germline, CDR1 is LNHDA and CDR2 is SQIVND (reference sequence). The V segment lost 6 bases and the J segment 4 bases; nucleotides outside the gene matches: 2. CDR3 length equals 13 residues.

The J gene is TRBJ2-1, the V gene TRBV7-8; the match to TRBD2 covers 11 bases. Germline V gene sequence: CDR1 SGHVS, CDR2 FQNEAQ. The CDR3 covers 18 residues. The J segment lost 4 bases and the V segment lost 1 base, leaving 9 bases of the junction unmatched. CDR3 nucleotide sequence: TGTGCCAGCAGCTTAGAACAGAATCTAGCGGGAGGTTACAATGAGCAGTTCTTC. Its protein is CASSLEQNLAGGYNEQFF. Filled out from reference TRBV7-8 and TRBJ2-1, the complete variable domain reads GAGVSQSPRYKVAKRGQDVALRCDPISGHVSLFWYQQALGQGPEFLTYFQNEAQLDKSGLPSDRFFAERPEGSVSTLKIQRTQQEDSAVYLCASSLEQNLAGGYNEQFFGPGTRLTVL.

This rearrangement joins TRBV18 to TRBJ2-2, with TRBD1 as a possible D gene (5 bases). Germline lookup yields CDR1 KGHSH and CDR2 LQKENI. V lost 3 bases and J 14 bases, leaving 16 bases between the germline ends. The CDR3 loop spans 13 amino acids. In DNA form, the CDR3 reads TGTGCCAGCTCACCGTTACCCAGGGAAGGACTGTTTTTT. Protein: CASSPLPREGLFF.

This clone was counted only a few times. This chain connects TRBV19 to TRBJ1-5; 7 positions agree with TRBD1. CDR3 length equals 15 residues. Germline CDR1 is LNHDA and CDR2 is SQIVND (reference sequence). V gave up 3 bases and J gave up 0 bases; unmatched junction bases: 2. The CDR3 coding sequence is TGTGCCAGTAGTATTAGGGGGCATAGCAATCAGCCCCAGCATTTT. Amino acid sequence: CASSIRGHSNQPQHF.

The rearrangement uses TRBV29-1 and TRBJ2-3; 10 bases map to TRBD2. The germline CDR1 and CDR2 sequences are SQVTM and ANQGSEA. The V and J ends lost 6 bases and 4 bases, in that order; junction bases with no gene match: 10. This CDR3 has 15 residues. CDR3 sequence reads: CSVGPSGSIADTQYF. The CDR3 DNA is TGCAGCGTCGGACCTAGCGGGAGTATCGCAGATACGCAGTATTTT.

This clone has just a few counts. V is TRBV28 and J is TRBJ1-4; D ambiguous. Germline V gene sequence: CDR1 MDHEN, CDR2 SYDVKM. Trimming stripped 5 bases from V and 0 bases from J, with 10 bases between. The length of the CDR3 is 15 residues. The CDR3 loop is CASSLYRATNEKLFF. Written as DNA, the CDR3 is TGTGCCAGCAGTCTTTACAGAGCAACTAATGAAAAACTGTTTTTT.

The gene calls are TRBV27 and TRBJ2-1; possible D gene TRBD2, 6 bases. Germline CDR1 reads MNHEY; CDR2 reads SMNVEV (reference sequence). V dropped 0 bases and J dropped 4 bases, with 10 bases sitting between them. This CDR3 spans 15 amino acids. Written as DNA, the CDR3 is TGTGCCAGCAGTTTATCGGGACTCCTGTACAATGAGCAGTTCTTC. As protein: CASSLSGLLYNEQFF.

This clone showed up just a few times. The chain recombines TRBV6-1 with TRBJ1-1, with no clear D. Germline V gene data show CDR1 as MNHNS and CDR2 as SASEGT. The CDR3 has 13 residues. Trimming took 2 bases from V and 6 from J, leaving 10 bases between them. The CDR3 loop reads CASSEIPHAEAFF. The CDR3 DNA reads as TGTGCCAGCAGTGAAATCCCCCATGCTGAAGCTTTCTTT.

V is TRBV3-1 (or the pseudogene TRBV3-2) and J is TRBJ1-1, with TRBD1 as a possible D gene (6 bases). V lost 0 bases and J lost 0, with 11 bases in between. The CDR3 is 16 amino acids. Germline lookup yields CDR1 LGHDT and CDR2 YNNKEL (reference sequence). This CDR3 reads CASSQDIGTMNTEAFF. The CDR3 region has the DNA TGTGCCAGCAGCCAAGATATCGGGACAATGAACACTGAAGCTTTCTTT.